A selection of T cell receptor beta chains follows, all from one sample in a study of T cell repertoires in cytomegalovirus infection. TCRdb used MiXCR to reprocess the reads, holding one entry per CDR3 protein. The table lists roughly 220,000 distinct CDR3 sequences, 35% to 40% of them singletons. These receptors' antigens are unknown. The sample was CD8+ T cells from cultured PBMCs, taken from culture after CMV antigen stimulation. The receptors were sampled from a human donor in good health (CMV status not recorded). Some clones in this sample may be carry-over from other donors' samples. Both conserved end residues are part of each CDR3. Each record gives: clone size, J gene, V gene, D gene, CDR3 protein, CDR3 DNA. D genes are given only for firm matches. Part of the rows lack a size; the others show once, few, many or a class for expanded clones.

>few|TRBJ1-4|TRBV3-1|-
CASSQWRAEKLFF
TGTGCCAGCAGCCAATGGAGGGCCGAAAAACTGTTTTTT
>-|TRBJ1-2|TRBV7-3|-
CASSLDGDGYTF
TGTGCCAGCAGCTTAGATGGAGACGGCTACACCTTC
>-|TRBJ2-1|TRBV27|-
CASSFAEGVEQFF
TGTGCCAGCAGTTTTGCTGAAGGGGTCGAGCAGTTCTTC
>-|TRBJ1-1|TRBV19|-
CASSPNPLTEAFF
TGTGCCAGTAGTCCGAACCCCCTGACTGAAGCTTTCTTT
>few|TRBJ2-7|TRBV7-8|-
CASSLEVPTTYEQYF
TGTGCCAGCAGCTTAGAAGTCCCCACGACCTACGAGCAGTACTTC
>-|TRBJ2-7|TRBV7-3|TRBD1
CASSSLLGQGRGEQYF
TGTGCCAGCAGCTCCCTTTTAGGACAGGGAAGAGGCGAGCAGTACTTC
>-|TRBJ2-2|TRBV6-1|TRBD2
CASSSPSGGDRTGELFF
TGTGCCAGCAGTAGCCCTAGCGGGGGTGATAGGACCGGGGAGCTGTTTTTT
>many|TRBJ1-1|TRBV6-1|-
CASARGFDTEAFF
TGTGCCAGCGCCAGGGGTTTCGACACTGAAGCTTTCTTT
>-|TRBJ2-1|TRBV7-8|-
CASLPVLRNEQFF
TGTGCCAGCCTCCCGGTACTAAGAAATGAGCAGTTCTTC
>-|TRBJ2-3|TRBV20-1|-
CSARTLTDTQYF
TGCAGTGCTAGGACGTTGACAGATACGCAGTATTTT
>-|TRBJ2-3|TRBV4-3|TRBD2
CASSPSTSADTQYF
TGCGCCAGCAGCCCCTCGACTAGCGCAGATACGCAGTATTTT
>-|TRBJ1-1|TRBV19|TRBD1
CASTIAGTGRTEAFF
TGTGCCAGTACTATTGCCGGGACAGGGAGAACTGAAGCTTTCTTT
>few|TRBJ2-7|TRBV7-9|-
CASSPSGGNLREQYF
TGTGCCAGCAGCCCCAGTGGGGGCAACCTCCGCGAGCAGTACTTC
>-|TRBJ1-2|TRBV7-9|-
CASTLEGHYSNYGYTF
TGTGCCAGCACCCTGGAGGGACACTATTCTAACTATGGCTACACCTTC
>-|TRBJ1-2|TRBV23-1|TRBD1
CASSQPKQGAGYTF
TGCGCCAGCAGTCAACCCAAACAGGGGGCCGGCTACACCTTC
>-|TRBJ1-1|TRBV6-5|TRBD1
CASSYVGAGQGPTEAFF
TGTGCCAGCAGTTACGTGGGGGCCGGACAGGGGCCCACTGAAGCTTTCTTT
>medium-sized|TRBJ2-1|TRBV5-6|TRBD2
CASSLGGRAGNNEQFF
TGTGCCAGCAGCTTGGGGGGGAGGGCCGGGAACAATGAGCAGTTCTTC
>-|TRBJ1-1|TRBV19|-
CASSIDLSGYLPRNTEAFF
TGTGCCAGTAGTATAGATCTTTCGGGTTATCTCCCGCGGAACACTGAAGCTTTCTTT
>-|TRBJ2-7|TRBV4-1|-
CASSQEGGGRGFDEQYF
TGCGCCAGCAGCCAAGAGGGGGGGGGCAGGGGATTCGACGAGCAGTACTTC
>-|TRBJ1-5|TRBV27|-
CASSLVRDLGQPQHF
TGTGCCAGCAGTTTAGTTAGGGATTTGGGTCAGCCCCAGCATTTT
>-|TRBJ2-2|TRBV27|TRBD1
CASSANGQGKLFF
TGTGCCAGCAGTGCCAACGGACAGGGCAAGCTGTTTTTT
>-|TRBJ1-1|TRBV12-5|-
CASGTGRNTEAFF
TGTGCTAGTGGAACGGGGAGGAACACTGAAGCTTTCTTT
>-|TRBJ1-1|TRBV6-1|-
CASSPWDGTAEAFF
TGTGCCAGCAGTCCGTGGGACGGTACTGCTGAAGCTTTCTTT
>-|TRBJ2-1|TRBV7-2|-
CASSLAEEGAGNEQFF
TGTGCCAGCAGCTTAGCGGAGGAGGGGGCTGGCAATGAGCAGTTCTTC
>-|TRBJ1-1|TRBV9|TRBD1
CASSADRQGNTEAFF
TGTGCCAGCAGCGCAGATAGACAGGGGAACACTGAAGCTTTCTTT
>-|TRBJ2-2|TRBV20-1|TRBD2
CSAIASGAGSHTGELFF
TGCAGTGCTATCGCTAGCGGTGCCGGGAGCCACACCGGGGAGCTGTTTTTT
>-|TRBJ2-7|TRBV9|TRBD1
CASSSRDRYEQYF
TGTGCCAGCAGCTCGAGGGACAGATACGAGCAGTACTTC
>-|TRBJ2-1|TRBV27|-
CASKGIDNEQFF
TGTGCCAGCAAGGGGATAGACAATGAGCAGTTCTTC
>-|TRBJ2-7|TRBV29-1|-
CSVDAGSYEQYF
TGCAGCGTCGACGCGGGCTCCTACGAGCAGTACTTC
>-|TRBJ2-1|TRBV11-2|TRBD2
CASSYGGGVYNEQFF
TGTGCCAGCAGCTACGGCGGGGGGGTTTACAATGAGCAGTTCTTC
>few|TRBJ2-1|TRBV7-4|-
CASSSPGRGPEQFF
TGTGCCAGCAGCTCGCCCGGACGGGGGCCTGAGCAGTTCTTC
>many|TRBJ2-1|TRBV4-1|TRBD2
CASSHPLGTSGNEQFF
TGCGCCAGCAGCCACCCACTTGGGACTAGCGGGAATGAGCAGTTCTTC